The 27 T cell receptor beta chains below were found in one sample sequenced in a study of blood T cell repertoires in COVID-19. Generated by immunoSEQ multiplex PCR, the TCRdb table keeps only in-frame clones and is missing some. The sample holds 130,000 or so clones, 80% to 90% seen once. Specimen: peripheral blood. The receptors come from a woman aged 55-75 years with acute or convalescent COVID-19.

The chain combines TRBV6-5 with TRBJ1-5; D uncertain. Trimming stripped 10 bases from V and 0 bases from J, with 10 bases between. This CDR3 region has 13 residues. CDR1 is MNHEY and CDR2 is SVGAGI in the germline V gene. Here the CDR3 DNA reads TGTGCCACCGTGAGGGATAGCAATCAGCCCCAGCATTTT. Amino acids: CATVRDSNQPQHF.

This chain links TRBV5-1 with TRBJ2-7; D remains unclear. Looked up from germline, CDR1 is SGHRS and CDR2 is YFSETQ. V was cut by 0 bases and J by 7 bases, with 5 bases left in between. This CDR3 region has 11 residues. The CDR3 loop reads CASSLAREQYF. The CDR3 nucleotides are TGCGCCAGCAGCTTGGCTCGGGAGCAGTACTTC.

The J gene is TRBJ2-4, the V gene TRBV6-5, with D perhaps TRBD1 (5 bases). Germline loops: CDR1 MNHEY, CDR2 SVGAGI. Trimming took off 6 bases at V and 0 bases at J, with 9 bases between the two ends. The CDR3 is 14 residues long. In nucleotides, the CDR3 is TGTGCCAGCAGGGACATGATAGCCAAAAACATTCAGTACTTC. Translating gives CASRDMIAKNIQYF.

The chain employs TRBV19 and TRBJ1-3; no reliable D call. Germline V CDR1 and CDR2: LNHDA, SQIVND (reference sequence). The CDR3 loop spans 17 amino acids. Trimming took 7 bases from V and 0 from J, leaving 19 bases between them. The CDR3, as DNA: TGTGCCAGTAAATCGATATTGGCAGGCTTCTCTGGAAACACCATATATTTT. The encoded protein is CASKSILAGFSGNTIYF.

This rearrangement joins TRBV14 to TRBJ1-5, with 7 bases that match TRBD1. The ends lost 1 base at V and 6 bases at J; junction bases unmatched: 6. This CDR3 contains 15 residues. Looked up from germline, CDR1 is SGHDN and CDR2 is FVKESK. CDR3 in DNA: TGTGCCAGCAGCCAAGGAACAGGGGTGGGTCAGCCCCAGCATTTT. Translating it yields CASSQGTGVGQPQHF.

The genes are TRBV2 and TRBJ1-5; D remains ambiguous. The CDR3 runs 16 residues. V gave up 6 bases and J gave up 0 bases, with 15 bases separating them. Germline V gene sequence: CDR1 SNHLY, CDR2 FYNNEI. Here the CDR3 reads CASSPRTGYSNQPQHF. The CDR3 coding sequence is TGTGCCAGCAGCCCCAGGACGGGATATAGCAATCAGCCCCAGCATTTT.

As DNA, the CDR3 is TGTGCCACCAGCGGGGGGGGAAGGGAAAAACTGTTTTTT. This sequence encodes CATSGGGREKLFF. The chain uses TRBV15 and TRBJ1-4; a weak D match, TRBD1 (5 bases). The CDR3 has 13 residues. The V gene lost 5 bases and the J gene lost 8 bases, with 12 bases spanning the gap. CDR1 is LNHNV and CDR2 is YYDKDF in the germline V gene (reference sequence).

This clone was counted a single time. The V gene is TRBV5-1, the J gene TRBJ1-6; D is possibly TRBD1 (6 bases). The germline V and J ends were trimmed by 3 bases and 9 bases, with 13 bases remaining between them. Germline CDR1 and CDR2: SGHRS and YFSETQ. The CDR3 spans 14 residues. The CDR3 bases are TGCGCCAGCAGCTCGGGGGGCGAGGTTTCACCCCTCCACTTT. Translation: CASSSGGEVSPLHF.

The CDR3 spells CAIRGQGATGELFF. DNA for the CDR3: TGTGCCATCAGGGGGCAGGGGGCGACCGGGGAGCTGTTTTTT. The chain combines TRBV10-3 with TRBJ2-2; 8 bases line up with TRBD1. The CDR3 totals 14 residues. J gave up 5 bases and V 6 bases, and 5 bases lay outside the gene matches. The germline V gene has CDR1 ENHRY and CDR2 SYGVKD.

This clone has only a few counts. The gene calls are TRBV7-2 and TRBJ2-1; 8 nucleotides agree with TRBD2. CDR1 and CDR2 from the germline V gene are SGHTA and FQGNSA. The CDR3 extends over 16 amino acids. J gave up 6 bases and V 1 base, and 8 bases lay outside the gene matches. The CDR3 region is CASSLEGLVVGNEQFF. The DNA of the CDR3 is TGTGCCAGCAGCTTAGAGGGACTAGTCGTAGGCAATGAGCAGTTCTTC. The variable domain in full, completed from reference TRBV7-2 and TRBJ2-1, reads GAGVSQSPSNKVTEKGKDVELRCDPISGHTALYWYRQSLGQGLEFLIYFQGNSAPDKSGLPSDRFSAERTGGSVSTLTIQRTQQEDSAVYLCASSLEGLVVGNEQFFGPGTRLTVL.

The J gene is TRBJ1-6, the V gene TRBV3-1 (or the pseudogene TRBV3-2); 11 bases fit TRBD1. Unmatched junction bases numbered 3, after V lost 1 base and J lost 7 bases. The CDR3 length is 16 residues. The germline gives CDR1 LGHDT, CDR2 YNNKEL (reference sequence). The CDR3 here is CASSQARDRGNSPLHF. CDR3 DNA: TGTGCCAGCAGCCAAGCCCGGGACAGGGGGAATTCACCCCTCCACTTT.

The V gene is TRBV28, the J gene TRBJ1-3; D uncertain. Germline lookup yields CDR1 MDHEN and CDR2 SYDVKM. The germline V and J ends were trimmed by 4 bases and 4 bases, with 11 bases remaining between them. The CDR3 totals 14 residues. CDR3 protein: CASSSFPSGNTIYF. The CDR3, as DNA: TGTGCCAGCAGTTCGTTCCCTAGCGGAAACACCATATATTTT.

This chain uses TRBV9 with TRBJ1-5; a possible D gene is TRBD1 (5 bases). V lost 3 bases and J 4 bases, leaving 11 bases between the germline ends. The CDR3 spans 14 residues. Germline V gives CDR1 SGDLS, CDR2 YYNGEE. CDR3 sequence: CASSGPDRNQPQHF. The CDR3 DNA follows: TGTGCCAGCAGCGGCCCTGACAGAAATCAGCCCCAGCATTTT. Full variable domain (missing parts from reference TRBV9 and TRBJ1-5): DSGVTQTPKHLITATGQRVTLRCSPRSGDLSVYWYQQSLDQGLQFLIQYYNGEERAKGNILERFSAQQFPDLHSELNLSSLELGDSALYFCASSGPDRNQPQHFGDGTRLSIL.

The V gene is TRBV10-2, the J gene TRBJ2-2; a weak D match, TRBD2 (5 bases). CDR1 is WSHSY and CDR2 is SAAADI in the germline V gene. The V end was cut by 2 bases, the J end by 6 bases, with 13 bases between. The CDR3 length is 15 residues. CDR3 sequence: CASSETFRAAGELFF. The CDR3 DNA reads TGCGCCAGCAGTGAGACCTTTCGAGCGGCCGGGGAGCTGTTTTTT.

The chain carries TRBV6-4 and TRBJ2-7; TRBD2 is a possible D gene (7 bases). Germline CDR1 is MRHNA and CDR2 is SNTAGT. V lost 1 base and J 1 base, leaving 23 bases between the germline ends. The CDR3 totals 19 residues. The CDR3 spells CASSDFGGPVSISSYEQYF. CDR3 sequence (DNA): TGTGCCAGCAGTGACTTCGGGGGGCCTGTATCCATATCTTCCTACGAGCAGTACTTC.

The V call is TRBV6-2 or TRBV6-3, the J call TRBJ2-7, with no clear D. Germline V CDR1 and CDR2: MNHEY, SVGEGT. CDR3 length: 15 amino acids. Trimming pared 1 base from V and 0 bases from J, leaving 10 bases between. The CDR3 DNA follows: TGTGCCAGCAGTTACTATGAGACACTCTCCTACGAGCAGTACTTC. The encoded protein is CASSYYETLSYEQYF.

This clone was recorded only once. This chain connects TRBV7-2 to TRBJ1-1, with D uncertain. V lost 4 bases to trimming and J lost 1 base, with 7 bases between them. This CDR3 region has 13 residues. Germline V gene lookup returns CDR1 SGHTA and CDR2 FQGNSA. DNA for the CDR3: TGTGCCAGCAGCTCTGACTGGAACACTGAAGCTTTCTTT. It is translated as CASSSDWNTEAFF.

The chain uses TRBV18 and TRBJ1-3; D ambiguous. Trimming took 3 bases from V and 0 from J, leaving 12 bases between them. CDR3 length: 16 residues. The V gene's germline CDR1 is KGHSH and CDR2 LQKENI. Written as DNA, the CDR3 is TGTGCCAGCTCACCTTCGGACTCAGCCTCTGGAAACACCATATATTTT. Translation gives CASSPSDSASGNTIYF.

The gene calls are TRBV27 and TRBJ2-1, with 12 bases that match TRBD2. V dropped 2 bases and J dropped 9; count of bases not matched to a gene: 8. CDR1 is MNHEY and CDR2 is SMNVEV in the germline V gene (reference sequence). This CDR3 region has 16 residues. In DNA form, the CDR3 reads TGTGCCAGCAGTTTAGTACTAGCGGGGGGTCCCAGTGAGCAGTTCTTC. Protein sequence: CASSLVLAGGPSEQFF.

The genes are TRBV23-1 and TRBJ1-6, with TRBD1 as a possible D gene (6 bases). TRBV23-1 is an ORF for which the function is uncertain. The CDR3 consists of 12 residues. In DNA, the CDR3 is TGCGCACTAACAGGGTTTAGGTCACCCCTCCACTTT. It codes for CALTGFRSPLHF.

The J gene is TRBJ2-2, the V gene TRBV4-3, with 10 bases identical to TRBD1. Trimming at V came to 0 bases and at J to 4 bases, leaving 8 bases not matched to a gene. The CDR3 covers 18 residues. From germline, CDR1 is LGHNA and CDR2 YSLEER. The CDR3 loop is CASSQESAGTGVTGELFF. In DNA, the CDR3 is TGCGCCAGCAGCCAAGAAAGTGCCGGGACAGGGGTCACCGGGGAGCTGTTTTTT.

The rearrangement joins TRBV30 to TRBJ2-5; D perhaps matches TRBD2 (5 bases). Germline-derived CDR1 and CDR2 are GTSNPN and SVGIG (reference sequence). The CDR3 totals 15 residues. The V end lost 5 bases, the J end lost 2 bases, and 18 bases lay between the germline ends. CDR3 protein: CAWGSAYGDQETQYF. CDR3 in DNA: TGTGCCTGGGGTTCAGCTTACGGGGATCAAGAGACCCAGTACTTC.

The genes are TRBV28 and TRBJ1-2; 7 positions agree with TRBD1. V was clipped by 3 bases and J by 6 bases; unmatched bases: 4. From germline, CDR1 is MDHEN and CDR2 SYDVKM. CDR3 size: 13 residues. CDR3 DNA: TGTGCCAGCAGTTTTACCAGGGGGGATGGCTACACCTTC. It specifies CASSFTRGDGYTF.

V usage is TRBV7-9 and J usage is TRBJ2-1, with D possibly matching TRBD2 (6 bases). The ends were cut back, 3 bases at V and 5 bases at J, with 17 bases in the middle. The germline gives CDR1 SEHNR, CDR2 FQNEAQ (reference sequence). The CDR3 runs to 16 residues. CDR3 in amino acids: CASSFGLPSGDNEQFF. CDR3 DNA sequence: TGTGCCAGCAGCTTCGGTCTTCCCTCGGGAGACAATGAGCAGTTCTTC. The full variable domain, its missing parts supplied by reference TRBV7-9 and TRBJ2-1, is DTGVSQNPRHKITKRGQNVTFRCDPISEHNRLYWYRQTLGQGPEFLTYFQNEAQLEKSRLLSDRFSAERPKGSFSTLEIQRTEQGDSAMYLCASSFGLPSGDNEQFFGPGTRLTVL.

The chain uses TRBV15 and TRBJ1-1, with D tentatively TRBD1 (5 bases). The V end lost 8 bases, the J end lost 7 bases, and 17 bases lay between the germline ends. In germline, CDR1 is LNHNV, CDR2 YYDKDF (reference sequence). The CDR3 contains 13 residues. The CDR3 loop reads CATDRGGRDEAFF. The CDR3 region has the DNA TGTGCCACCGATCGCGGGGGTCGAGATGAAGCTTTCTTT.

The chain is built from TRBV3-1 (or the pseudogene TRBV3-2) and TRBJ1-2; 8 nucleotides agree with TRBD1. This CDR3 spans 16 amino acids. CDR1 and CDR2 from the germline V gene are LGHDT and YNNKEL (reference sequence). V shed 4 bases and J 2 bases; nucleotides not matched to a gene: 9. The CDR3 DNA follows: TGTGCCAGCAGCCCTGAGCCGACAGGGGCGAACTATGGCTACACCTTC. This codes for CASSPEPTGANYGYTF.

The chain links TRBV7-9 to TRBJ1-5; D possibly corresponds to TRBD1 (5 bases). The V gene's germline CDR1 is SEHNR and CDR2 FQNEAQ (reference sequence). V lost 5 bases, J lost 4 bases, and 15 bases lay in between. This CDR3 comprises 15 residues. This CDR3 reads CASSPHGGVNQPQHF. CDR3 nucleotide sequence: TGTGCCAGCAGCCCACACGGGGGGGTGAATCAGCCCCAGCATTTT.